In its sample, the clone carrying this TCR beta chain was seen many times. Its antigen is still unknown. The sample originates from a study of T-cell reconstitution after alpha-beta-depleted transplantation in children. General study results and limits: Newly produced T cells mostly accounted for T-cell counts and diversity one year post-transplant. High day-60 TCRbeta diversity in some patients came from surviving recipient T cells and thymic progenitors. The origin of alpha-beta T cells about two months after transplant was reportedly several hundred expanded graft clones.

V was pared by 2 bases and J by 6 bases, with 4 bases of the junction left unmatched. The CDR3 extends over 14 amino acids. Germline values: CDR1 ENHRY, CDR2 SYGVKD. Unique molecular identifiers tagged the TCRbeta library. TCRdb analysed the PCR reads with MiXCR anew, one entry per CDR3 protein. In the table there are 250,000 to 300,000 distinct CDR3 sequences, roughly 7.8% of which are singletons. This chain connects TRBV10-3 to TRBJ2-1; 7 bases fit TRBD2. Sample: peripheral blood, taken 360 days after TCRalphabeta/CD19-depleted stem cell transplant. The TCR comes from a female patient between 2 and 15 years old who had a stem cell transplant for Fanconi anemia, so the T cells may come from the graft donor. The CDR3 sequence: CAISEAGAPNEQFF. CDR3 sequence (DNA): TGTGCCATCAGTGAGGCGGGAGCCCCCAATGAGCAGTTCTTC.